Listed here are 10 T cell receptor beta chains from one sample, sequenced in a study of blood T cell repertoires in COVID-19. The assay was immunoSEQ multiplex PCR, and TCRdb's table has in-frame clones only and misses some. Seen here are 500,000 to 600,000 clones, roughly nine tenths observed once, and the top ten hold 7.5% to 9.5%. The sequenced material came from peripheral blood. All receptors come from a woman between 50 and 59 years old with COVID-19, enrolled during active disease.

This chain links TRBV30 with TRBJ2-3; no reliable D call. The CDR3 has 13 amino acids. Trimming removed 0 bases at V and 1 base at J, with 5 bases between. Germline CDR1 GTSNPN, CDR2 SVGIG (reference sequence). In DNA form, the CDR3 reads TGTGCCTGGAGTGTAGCCCGCACAGATACGCAGTATTTT. Encoded protein: CAWSVARTDTQYF. Filled out from reference TRBV30 and TRBJ2-3, the complete variable domain reads SQTIHQWPATLVQPVGSPLSLECTVEGTSNPNLYWYRQAAGRGLQLLFYSVGIGQISSEVPQNLSASRPQDRQFILSSKKLLLSDSGFYLCAWSVARTDTQYFGPGTRLTVL.

The chain couples TRBV29-1 to TRBJ1-1; D remains unclear. Trimming removed 6 bases at V and 4 bases at J, with 18 bases between. In germline, CDR1 is SQVTM, CDR2 ANQGSEA. This CDR3 region has 14 residues. CDR3 sequence (DNA): TGCAGCGTCCTAAGAGAGGGAGGGTCCACTGAAGCTTTCTTT. Amino acid sequence: CSVLREGGSTEAFF.

This CDR3 reads CATSEPTGWQGYTF. CDR3 in DNA: TGTGCCACCAGTGAACCAACAGGGTGGCAGGGCTACACCTTC. The rearrangement uses TRBV24-1 and TRBJ1-2; maybe TRBD1 (6 bases). Between the trimmed V and J ends, which lost 4 bases and 8 bases, there was a span of 16 bases. CDR3 size: 14 residues. Per the germline V gene, CDR1 is KGHDR and CDR2 is SFDVKD.

CDR3 protein: CASRQLAGGLRPGELFF. The CDR3 region has the DNA TGTGCCAGTAGACAGCTAGCGGGGGGCCTAAGACCCGGGGAGCTGTTTTTT. The chain is built from TRBV19 and TRBJ2-2; 11 nucleotides match TRBD2. The trim removed 6 bases at V and 6 bases at J, leaving 12 bases unmatched. The CDR3 spans 17 residues. The germline V gene encodes CDR1 LNHDA and CDR2 SQIVND (reference sequence).

The chain recombines TRBV13 with TRBJ1-2; 9 nucleotides align to TRBD1. V was clipped by 4 bases and J by 4 bases; unmatched bases: 4. The CDR3 contains 14 residues. Germline loops: CDR1 PRHDT, CDR2 FYEKMQ (reference sequence). CDR3 amino acids: CASSSGQGVYGYTF. The CDR3 nucleotides read TGTGCCAGCAGCTCGGGACAGGGAGTCTATGGCTACACCTTC.

V and J are TRBV4-1 and TRBJ2-1; 11 bases are shared with TRBD2. The trim removed 4 bases at V and 10 bases at J, leaving 9 bases unmatched. Germline loops: CDR1 MGHRA, CDR2 YSYEKL. The CDR3 is made up of 15 amino acids. CDR3: CASSLGTSGDTEQFF. CDR3 DNA sequence: TGCGCCAGCAGCCTAGGGACTAGCGGCGACACGGAGCAGTTCTTC.

The V call is TRBV3-1 (or the pseudogene TRBV3-2), the J call TRBJ2-3, with D perhaps TRBD2 (7 bases). Germline CDR1 is LGHDT and CDR2 is YNNKEL (reference sequence). The CDR3 loop spans 16 amino acids. V was shortened by 6 bases and J by 0 bases, with 16 bases between the two germline ends. CDR3 residues: CASSPGEGWSTDTQYF. The CDR3 region has the DNA TGTGCCAGCAGTCCAGGGGAGGGTTGGAGCACAGATACGCAGTATTTT.

This clone has more than one count but fewer than ten. The CDR3, as DNA: TGTGCCAGCAGCTTCCGAGACACCGGGGAGCTGTTTTTT. It is translated as CASSFRDTGELFF. The chain has TRBV11-3 and TRBJ2-2; no definite D call. Germline V gives CDR1 SGHNT, CDR2 YENEEA. The ends were cut back, 3 bases at V and 3 bases at J, with 5 bases in the middle. The CDR3 spans 13 residues.

This clone turned up a few times. The chain employs TRBV30 and TRBJ1-1; D is unclear. Between the trimmed V and J ends, which lost 2 bases and 2 bases, there was a span of 6 bases. Germline CDR1 is GTSNPN and CDR2 is SVGIG (reference sequence). This CDR3 comprises 12 residues. The DNA for the CDR3 is TGTGCCTGGAGTTATAGTAACACTGAAGCTTTCTTT. It encodes CAWSYSNTEAFF.

V and J are TRBV30 and TRBJ2-7; tentatively, D is TRBD2 (6 bases). The V and J ends lost 1 base and 6 bases respectively, with 7 bases between them. The V gene's germline CDR1 is GTSNPN and CDR2 SVGIG (reference sequence). The CDR3 loop spans 11 amino acids. The CDR3 sequence: CAWSGGLEQYF. CDR3 bases: TGTGCCTGGAGTGGGGGACTCGAGCAGTACTTC.